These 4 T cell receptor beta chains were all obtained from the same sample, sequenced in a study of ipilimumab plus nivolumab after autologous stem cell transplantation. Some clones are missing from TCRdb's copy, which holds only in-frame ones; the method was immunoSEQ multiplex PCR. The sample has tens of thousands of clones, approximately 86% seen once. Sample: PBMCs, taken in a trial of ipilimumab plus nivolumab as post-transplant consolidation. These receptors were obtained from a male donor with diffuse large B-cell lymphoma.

CDR3 protein: CAWSEGYEQYF. CDR3 coding DNA: TGTGCCTGGAGTGAGGGGTACGAGCAGTACTTC. The rearrangement joins TRBV30 to TRBJ2-7, with TRBD1 as a possible D gene (5 bases). Between the trimmed V and J ends, which lost 1 base and 4 bases, there was a span of 5 bases. The CDR3 runs 11 residues. Germline V lookup: CDR1 GTSNPN, CDR2 SVGIG (reference sequence).

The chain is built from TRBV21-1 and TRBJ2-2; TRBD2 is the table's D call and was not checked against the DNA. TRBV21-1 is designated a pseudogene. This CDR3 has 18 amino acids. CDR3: CASSMPPEVPPATGELFF. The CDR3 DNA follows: TGTGCCAGCAGCATGCCTCCCGAGGTCCCGCCAGCCACCGGGGAGCTGTTTTTT.

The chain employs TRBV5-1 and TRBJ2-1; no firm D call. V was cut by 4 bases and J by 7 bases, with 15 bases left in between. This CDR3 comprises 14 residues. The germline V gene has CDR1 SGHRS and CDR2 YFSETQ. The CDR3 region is CASSRVRVANEQFF. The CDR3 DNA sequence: TGCGCCAGCAGCCGGGTTAGAGTCGCAAATGAGCAGTTCTTC.

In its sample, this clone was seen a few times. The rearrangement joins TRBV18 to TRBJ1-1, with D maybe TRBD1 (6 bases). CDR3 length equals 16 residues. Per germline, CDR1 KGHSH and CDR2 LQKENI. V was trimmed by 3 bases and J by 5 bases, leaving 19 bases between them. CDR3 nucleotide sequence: TGTGCCAGCTCACCTAGGGGAGTACAGGGTTTGACTGAAGCTTTCTTT. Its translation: CASSPRGVQGLTEAFF.